This TCR beta chain was identified during a study of blood T cells in healthy people across ages. Through a sample-barcoded 5' primer and a J-beta primer mix, a second PCR was run for roughly 7 to 12 cycles. A single record per CDR3 protein comes from TCRdb applying MiXCR to the 5' RACE reads. The table shows roughly 2 million distinct CDR3 sequences, with around 48% occurring only once. Germline CDR1 SGHAT, CDR2 FQDESV (reference sequence). The CDR3 loop spans 23 amino acids. V lost 8 bases and J 0 bases, leaving 35 bases between the germline ends. The specimen was blood. This rearrangement joins TRBV11-1 to TRBJ1-6, with D unresolved. The TCR originated in a woman aged 40 to 55 in good health. The DNA of the CDR3 is TGTGCCAGCTTGTGGGGTTCTCGACCCAACCAACCTCCCCGGAGCTCCTATAATTCACCCCTCCACTTT. The encoded protein is CASLWGSRPNQPPRSSYNSPLHF.